Listed below are T cell receptor beta chains from one sample, sequenced in a study of OX40 agonist ivuxolimab in advanced cancers. Data came from immunoSEQ multiplex PCR; TCRdb stores just in-frame clones and leaves some out. The sample has some 70,000 clones, approximately 89% seen once. The material sequenced was CD4+ or CD8+ T cells sorted from blood, taken in a trial of the OX40 agonist ivuxolimab. Receptors originate from an adult with an advanced solid tumor such as melanoma, head and neck, liver or kidney cancer. The CDR3 runs from the conserved cysteine through the conserved F or W. A D gene is named only where the DNA matches it firmly. Rows may omit the clone size; those that give it use once, few, many or a size class.

CASSEIQAFQETQYF	TGTGCCAGCAGTGAAATACAGGCCTTTCAAGAGACCCAGTACTTC	TRBV2	TRBJ2-5	-	-
CASTRTSGTYNEQFF	TGTGCCAGCACCAGAACTAGCGGGACCTACAATGAGCAGTTCTTC	TRBV6-1	TRBJ2-1	once	TRBD2
CASSELGGSYNEQFF	TGTGCCAGCAGTGAACTGGGGGGCTCCTACAATGAGCAGTTCTTC	TRBV2	TRBJ2-1	-	-
CASSYSRTGGGYGYTF	TGTGCCAGCAGTTACTCTAGGACAGGGGGAGGCTATGGCTACACCTTC	TRBV6-5	TRBJ1-2	-	TRBD1
CASSPGGTGELFF	TGTGCCAGCAGCCCTGGGGGCACCGGGGAGCTGTTTTTT	TRBV4-2	TRBJ2-2	-	-
CASSPWTGGIQYF	TGTGCCAGCAGTCCGTGGACAGGGGGCATTCAGTACTTC	TRBV6-5	TRBJ2-4	-	TRBD1
CASSFRRTDTQYF	TGTGCCAGCAGCTTTAGAAGAACAGATACGCAGTATTTT	TRBV7-2	TRBJ2-3	-	-
CASSLRQGSDTQYF	TGTGCCAGCAGCTTGAGGCAGGGGTCAGATACGCAGTATTTT	TRBV5-4	TRBJ2-3	-	-
CASAHRAMNTEAFF	TGTGCCAGCGCTCACAGGGCCATGAACACTGAAGCTTTCTTT	TRBV16	TRBJ1-1	-	-
CASSPPGLAGETQYF	TGTGCCAGCTCACCACCGGGACTAGCAGGAGAGACCCAGTACTTC	TRBV18	TRBJ2-5	-	TRBD2
CASSSRTIEGDEQFF	TGTGCCAGCAGCTCCCGGACCATAGAGGGGGATGAGCAGTTCTTC	TRBV11-3	TRBJ2-1	-	-
CASSVHDNTGELFF	TGTGCCAGCAGCGTACATGACAACACCGGGGAGCTGTTTTTT	TRBV9	TRBJ2-2	-	-
CASSQGGLAGGPVVF	TGCGCCAGCAGCCAAGGAGGACTAGCGGGAGGCCCGGTCGTTTTC	TRBV4-1	TRBJ2-7	-	TRBD2
CASSKPGGGNTEAFF	TGTGCCAGCAGTAAACCTGGGGGGGGGAACACTGAAGCTTTCTTT	TRBV6-6	TRBJ1-1	-	-
CASSFRRPTYEQYF	TGTGCCAGCAGCTTCAGGAGGCCTACCTACGAGCAGTACTTC	TRBV13	TRBJ2-7	-	-
CASGGSSYASEQYF	TGTGCCTCAGGGGGGAGCTCGTATGCCTCCGAGCAGTACTTC	TRBV6-1	TRBJ2-7	-	-
CASSLDRPLCPLSEPQHF	TGTGCCAGCAGCTTAGACAGACCCCTTTGCCCTTTAAGTGAGCCCCAGCATTTT	TRBV11-3	TRBJ1-5	-	-
CASILSETQYF	TGTGCCAGCATTCTATCTGAGACCCAGTACTTC	TRBV2	TRBJ2-5	-	-
CASSKIGQDFDYGYTF	TGTGCCAGCAGCAAAATAGGCCAGGACTTTGACTATGGCTACACCTTC	TRBV21-1	TRBJ1-2	-	-
CASSLGSGELFF	TGCGCCAGCAGCTTGGGGAGCGGGGAGCTGTTTTTT	TRBV5-1	TRBJ2-2	-	-
CASSESIAGLADTQYF	TGCGCCAGCAGTGAGTCGATAGCGGGATTGGCAGATACGCAGTATTTT	TRBV10-1	TRBJ2-3	-	TRBD2
CASSRQGGSENTIYF	TGTGCCAGCAGCCGACAGGGCGGCAGTGAAAACACCATATATTTT	TRBV6-1	TRBJ1-3	-	TRBD1
CASSPYSNQPQHF	TGTGCCAGCAGCCCGTATAGCAATCAGCCCCAGCATTTT	TRBV7-9	TRBJ1-5	-	-
CASSPRQGAGYTF	TGTGCCAGTAGTCCACGACAGGGGGCTGGCTACACCTTC	TRBV19	TRBJ1-2	-	TRBD1
CAWATGENEKLFF	TGTGCCTGGGCGACGGGGGAAAATGAAAAACTGTTTTTT	TRBV30	TRBJ1-4	-	-
CASKGGGLTDTQYF	TGCGCCAGCAAAGGGGGGGGACTCACAGATACGCAGTATTTT	TRBV5-1	TRBJ2-3	-	-
CASSLAQGPSAAFF	TGTGCCAGCAGCTTAGCGCAGGGGCCGTCCGCAGCTTTCTTT	TRBV7-2	TRBJ1-1	-	-
CASSLGQGRYNSPLHF	TGTGCCAGCAGCCTAGGACAGGGGAGGTATAATTCACCCCTCCACTTT	TRBV5-6	TRBJ1-6	-	TRBD1
CASSPPRGGNTGELFF	TGTGCCAGCAGCCCCCCCCGGGGGGGCAACACCGGGGAGCTGTTTTTT	TRBV7-3	TRBJ2-2	-	TRBD2
CASSVVVRTEAFF	TGTGCCAGCAGTGTAGTAGTGAGGACTGAAGCTTTCTTT	TRBV6-1	TRBJ1-1	-	-
CSVEVQFNEKLFF	TGCAGCGTTGAGGTACAATTTAATGAAAAACTGTTTTTT	TRBV29-1	TRBJ1-4	-	-
CASSYRGAVGNLEKLFF	TGCGCCAGCAGCTACCGGGGCGCAGTAGGTAATCTTGAAAAACTGTTTTTT	TRBV5-1	TRBJ1-4	-	-
CASSSRGAAYNEQFF	TGTGCCAGCAGCTCGCGGGGGGCGGCCTACAATGAGCAGTTCTTC	TRBV7-9	TRBJ2-1	-	TRBD2
CASSGSGSVVGNEQFF	TGTGCCAGCAGTGGTAGCGGGAGTGTAGTTGGCAATGAGCAGTTCTTC	TRBV25-1	TRBJ2-1	-	TRBD2
CASSPDRGRSGNTIYF	TGTGCCAGCTCACCGGACAGGGGGCGATCAGGAAACACCATATATTTT	TRBV18	TRBJ1-3	-	TRBD1
CASSLKQGWADEQYF	TGTGCCAGCAGTTTAAAGCAGGGGTGGGCTGACGAGCAGTACTTC	TRBV28	TRBJ2-7	-	-
CASSVSQGGEQYF	TGTGCCAGCAGTGTAAGCCAGGGTGGCGAGCAGTACTTC	TRBV6-4	TRBJ2-7	-	-
CASSFLSSGGIYNEQFF	TGTGCCAGCAGTTTCCTCTCTAGCGGGGGAATCTACAATGAGCAGTTCTTC	TRBV27	TRBJ2-1	-	TRBD2
CASSKGEDRGRYEQYF	TGTGCCAGCAGCAAAGGGGAAGACAGGGGCCGCTACGAGCAGTACTTC	TRBV21-1	TRBJ2-7	-	-
CASSAWGQGSSGANVLTF	TGTGCCAGCAGCGCCTGGGGACAGGGGAGCTCTGGGGCCAACGTCCTGACTTTC	TRBV5-4	TRBJ2-6	few	TRBD1
CASSRGGAEETQYF	TGTGCCAGCAGCCGCGGGGGGGCGGAAGAGACCCAGTACTTC	TRBV5-4	TRBJ2-5	-	TRBD2